The clone carrying this TCR beta chain was counted only a few times. Antigen specificity is unknown. These data come from a study of identical twins. TCRdb called the 5' RACE reads again in MiXCR, with one record for every CDR3 protein. The repertoire holds roughly 710,000 distinct CDR3 sequences, with less than 7% as singletons. Study conclusions and caveats: The study reached conclusions through statistical analysis that was cross-sectional, not following the same donors.

Looked up from germline, CDR1 is SNHLY and CDR2 is FYNNEI. The CDR3 runs to 15 residues. V was cut by 6 bases and J by 0 bases, with 11 bases left in between. The specimen was naive T cells sorted from blood. The TCR comes from a man aged 18-30 years in good health. V and J are TRBV2 and TRBJ2-2, with D possibly matching TRBD1 (6 bases). The CDR3 bases are TGTGCCAGCAGGCCCAGGACAGCGAACACCGGGGAGCTGTTTTTT. Translated, it gives CASRPRTANTGELFF.